The 30 T cell receptor beta chains given below trace back to one sample, sequenced in a study of T cell changes during pregnancy in multiple sclerosis. Measured with immunoSEQ multiplex PCR; TCRdb has only the in-frame clones, and not every one. Of more than 100,000 clones detected, almost 95% appear once; the ten largest clones hold 0.9% to 0.95%. The starting material was peripheral blood, obtained after pregnancy. The receptors derive from a female donor with multiple sclerosis, enrolled in a pregnancy study.

This clone was observed once. V is TRBV10-3 and J is TRBJ2-1; 9 nucleotides match TRBD1. The CDR3 runs to 13 residues. The V gene end was trimmed by 5 bases and the J gene end by 9 bases; junction bases not matched to a gene: 5. The germline CDR1 and CDR2 sequences are ENHRY and SYGVKD. The CDR3 nucleotides read TGTGCCATCAGTCGGGACAGGGTGGGTGAGCAGTTCTTC. This gives the protein CAISRDRVGEQFF.

The chain uses TRBV4-2 and TRBJ2-3, with 8 nucleotides matching TRBD1. With V trimmed by 0 bases and J by 5 bases, 10 bases remained unmatched. The CDR3 totals 17 residues. Germline V gene data show CDR1 as LGHNA and CDR2 as YNFKEQ. The CDR3 DNA sequence: TGTGCCAGCAGCCAAGATGAGTTATGGACAGGGATAGATACGCAGTATTTT. Its protein is CASSQDELWTGIDTQYF.

The genes are TRBV6-5 and TRBJ2-6; D is uncertain. CDR1 and CDR2 from the germline V gene are MNHEY and SVGAGI. This CDR3 is 13 amino acids long. Trimming stripped 6 bases from V and 3 bases from J, with 6 bases between. The CDR3 nucleotides read TGTGCCAGCAGGTTTCATGGGGCCAACGTCCTGACTTTC. It codes for CASRFHGANVLTF.

The rearrangement uses TRBV10-3 and TRBJ1-1, with D perhaps TRBD1 (6 bases). V lost 6 bases, J lost 1 base, and 15 bases lay in between. CDR3 length: 15 amino acids. Germline lookup yields CDR1 ENHRY and CDR2 SYGVKD. The DNA of the CDR3 is TGTGCCATCAGGGGCGTGGACAGTGGGAACACTGAAGCTTTCTTT. This gives the protein CAIRGVDSGNTEAFF.

The chain employs TRBV7-9 and TRBJ2-7; TRBD2 aligns across 7 bases. Per germline, CDR1 SEHNR and CDR2 FQNEAQ (reference sequence). This CDR3 contains 12 residues. Trimming took 6 bases from V and 7 from J; bases not matched to a gene: 6. CDR3 nucleotides: TGTGCCAGCAGTCCCGGGACTACGGAGCAGTACTTC. Translated: CASSPGTTEQYF.

V usage is TRBV19 and J usage is TRBJ1-2; 9 bases are a match to TRBD1. This CDR3 has 13 amino acids. Trimming removed 11 bases from V and 1 base from J; junction bases left unmatched: 5. Germline V gives CDR1 LNHDA, CDR2 SQIVND (reference sequence). The CDR3 reads CACRQGGNYGYTF. CDR3 coding DNA: TGTGCCTGCAGACAGGGGGGTAACTATGGCTACACCTTC. Full variable domain (missing parts from reference TRBV19 and TRBJ1-2): DGGITQSPKYLFRKEGQNVTLSCEQNLNHDAMYWYRQDPGQGLRLIYYSQIVNDFQKGDIAEGYSVSREKKESFPLTVTSAQKNPTAFYLCACRQGGNYGYTFGSGTRLTVV.

This chain joins TRBV5-5 and TRBJ1-2; possible D gene TRBD1, 5 bases. CDR1 and CDR2 (germline): SGHKS, YYEKEE (reference sequence). The CDR3 loop spans 13 amino acids. Trimming left V 4 bases short and J 8 bases short, with 15 bases between. The CDR3 sequence: CASSPDGGGGYTF. CDR3 nucleotide sequence: TGTGCCAGCAGCCCGGACGGGGGGGGAGGCTACACCTTC.

This chain joins TRBV18 and TRBJ1-1; D remains ambiguous. Germline V gene data show CDR1 as KGHSH and CDR2 as LQKENI. The CDR3 is 14 amino acids. The V gene lost 2 bases and the J gene lost 1 base, with 8 bases spanning the gap. The CDR3 here is CASSPSAGNTEAFF. CDR3 in DNA: TGTGCCAGCTCACCATCTGCAGGGAACACTGAAGCTTTCTTT.

The genes are TRBV9 and TRBJ1-2; 7 nucleotides match TRBD1. Germline loops: CDR1 SGDLS, CDR2 YYNGEE. This CDR3 is 16 amino acids long. The ends lost 3 bases at V and 0 bases at J; junction bases unmatched: 8. CDR3 DNA sequence: TGTGCCAGCAGCGCTAGAGGGGGCACTACTAACTATGGCTACACCTTC. This codes for CASSARGGTTNYGYTF.

The rearrangement joins TRBV7-3 to TRBJ2-6, with D maybe TRBD2 (6 bases). V was pared by 5 bases and J by 4 bases, with 12 bases between. CDR3 length: 15 residues. Germline V CDR1 and CDR2: SGHTA, FQGTGA. The CDR3 DNA reads as TGTGCCAGCAGCCTCCTAGCGACGGGGGCCAACGTCCTGACTTTC. Residues: CASSLLATGANVLTF.

The V and J genes are TRBV7-8 and TRBJ2-7, with 9 bases identical to TRBD2. CDR3 length: 16 residues. In germline, CDR1 is SGHVS, CDR2 FQNEAQ. V gave up 4 bases and J gave up 1 base; unmatched junction bases: 8. The CDR3 coding sequence is TGTGCCAGCAGCTCGAAGGGGGCGGGGGGGTCCTACGAGCAGTACTTC. As protein: CASSSKGAGGSYEQYF.

This sequence joins TRBV7-8 and TRBJ1-1; D may be TRBD1 (5 bases). The CDR3 runs 18 residues. CDR1 SGHVS and CDR2 FQNEAQ come from the germline V gene. V dropped 6 bases and J dropped 1 base, with 24 bases sitting between them. The CDR3 protein is CASSYAVAGRLGNTEAFF. The CDR3 bases are TGTGCCAGCAGTTACGCCGTCGCAGGGCGATTGGGGAACACTGAAGCTTTCTTT.

The V and J genes are TRBV7-6 and TRBJ2-1; 10 positions agree with TRBD1. Trimming removed 4 bases from V and 6 bases from J; junction bases left unmatched: 6. Germline V gene lookup returns CDR1 SGHVS and CDR2 FNYEAQ. This CDR3 contains 15 residues. The CDR3 is CASSSAGTGVNEQFF. The CDR3 DNA is TGTGCCAGCAGCTCCGCCGGGACAGGGGTCAATGAGCAGTTCTTC.

This chain joins TRBV7-9 and TRBJ1-2; 7 bases are shared with TRBD1. From germline, CDR1 is SEHNR and CDR2 FQNEAQ (reference sequence). The junction had 8 bases not matched to a gene; V was cut back by 2 bases and J by 8 bases. CDR3 length: 14 residues. CDR3 amino acids: CASSLLDRAGGYTF. The CDR3 coding sequence is TGTGCCAGCAGCTTACTCGACAGGGCTGGAGGCTACACCTTC.

J is TRBJ1-1 and V is TRBV12-5, with TRBD1 as a possible D gene (6 bases). V dropped 1 base and J dropped 11 bases, with 14 bases sitting between them. CDR3 length: 13 amino acids. Germline V CDR1 and CDR2: LGHNT, FRNRAP. The CDR3 sequence: CASGLAGGVEAFF. The CDR3 nucleotides are TGTGCTAGTGGTTTGGCTGGGGGCGTGGAGGCTTTCTTT.

This clone came up a few times. The chain is built from TRBV4-3 and TRBJ1-6; TRBD1 matches at 8 bases. Germline CDR1 LGHNA, CDR2 YSLEER. The CDR3 is made up of 14 amino acids. V trimming: 4 bases; J trimming: 13 bases; junction bases outside the gene matches: 9. Here the CDR3 DNA reads TGCGCCAGCAGCCCCGGGACAGGCCGGGGGCCCCTCCACTTT. It codes for CASSPGTGRGPLHF.

DNA of the CDR3: TGTGCCAGTAGTATGCCTGGGACAGGGGGGGTCCGGACCGGGGAGCTGTTTTTT. Amino acids: CASSMPGTGGVRTGELFF. The rearrangement uses TRBV19 and TRBJ2-2; TRBD1 agrees at 11 bases. The CDR3 loop spans 18 amino acids. The J segment lost 5 bases and the V segment lost 3 bases, leaving 11 bases of the junction unmatched. Germline assignment: CDR1 LNHDA and CDR2 SQIVND (reference sequence).

The V call is TRBV28, the J call TRBJ2-4; tentative D call: TRBD2 (7 bases). Germline V gene data show CDR1 as MDHEN and CDR2 as SYDVKM. Trimming removed 5 bases from V and 3 bases from J, with 26 bases in between. This CDR3 region has 19 residues. CDR3 region: CASSLLQGTLGGYKNIQYF. DNA of the CDR3: TGTGCCAGCAGTCTATTACAGGGTACACTCGGGGGGTACAAAAACATTCAGTACTTC.

The J gene is TRBJ2-7, the V gene TRBV19; TRBD2 matches at 14 bases. From germline, CDR1 is LNHDA and CDR2 SQIVND (reference sequence). CDR3 length: 16 amino acids. V lost 4 bases and J lost 7; bases outside the gene matches: 9. CDR3 sequence: CASSTGTSGRLREQYF. In nucleotides, the CDR3 is TGTGCCAGTAGTACAGGGACTAGCGGGAGACTGAGGGAGCAGTACTTC.

J is TRBJ2-6 and V is TRBV7-8; D not certain. Germline CDR1 is SGHVS and CDR2 is FQNEAQ. V was clipped by 1 base and J by 0 bases, with 10 bases between them. CDR3 length equals 17 residues. In nucleotides, the CDR3 is TGTGCCAGCAGCTTAGGGGTACTATCCTCTGGGGCCAACGTCCTGACTTTC. Protein product: CASSLGVLSSGANVLTF.

The chain couples TRBV10-3 to TRBJ1-2; TRBD1 is a possible D gene (6 bases). The CDR3 is made up of 13 amino acids. CDR1 is ENHRY and CDR2 is SYGVKD in the germline V gene. Trimming pared 6 bases from V and 4 bases from J, leaving 12 bases between. CDR3 in DNA: TGTGCCATCAGGCTCGGGGGGCCCTATGGCTACACCTTC. Translated, it gives CAIRLGGPYGYTF.

The V call is TRBV7-9, the J call TRBJ1-5; D possibly corresponds to TRBD1 (5 bases). The CDR3 extends over 13 amino acids. Trimming took off 4 bases at V and 1 base at J, with 5 bases between the two ends. Germline V gives CDR1 SEHNR, CDR2 FQNEAQ (reference sequence). The DNA for the CDR3 is TGTGCCAGCAGCTACAGGAGCAATCAGCCCCAGCATTTT. Protein: CASSYRSNQPQHF.

The chain is built from TRBV5-4 and TRBJ1-5; 9 positions match TRBD1. Germline CDR1 reads SGHNT; CDR2 reads YYREEE (reference sequence). With 0 bases clipped from V and 4 bases from J, the junction kept 2 bases outside the gene matches. The CDR3 length is 15 residues. The CDR3 nucleotides are TGTGCCAGCAGCTTGGTGGACAGGGGAAATCAGCCCCAGCATTTT. Translation: CASSLVDRGNQPQHF.

The chain joins TRBV4-1 to TRBJ2-1, with TRBD2 identical over 7 bases. The germline CDR1 and CDR2 sequences are MGHRA and YSYEKL. The CDR3 is 16 amino acids. The ends lost 3 bases at V and 7 bases at J; junction bases unmatched: 12. The CDR3 loop reads CASSQVIAGARNEQFF. CDR3 coding DNA: TGCGCCAGCAGCCAGGTAATAGCGGGCGCCAGAAATGAGCAGTTCTTC.

The chain uses TRBV7-6 and TRBJ2-3; 14 nucleotides line up with TRBD2. J was trimmed by 6 bases and V by 1 base; bases with no gene match: 3. The V gene's germline CDR1 is SGHVS and CDR2 FNYEAQ. This CDR3 contains 16 residues. The chain's CDR3 is CASSLGTSGRRDTQYF. In DNA form, the CDR3 reads TGTGCCAGCAGCTTAGGGACTAGCGGGAGGAGGGATACGCAGTATTTT.

This rearrangement joins TRBV2 to TRBJ2-6; 9 nucleotides align to TRBD1. V lost 6 bases, J lost 2 bases, and 8 bases stayed unmatched. Germline CDR1 and CDR2: SNHLY and FYNNEI. The CDR3 length is 17 residues. The CDR3 loop is CASRGGTGYPGANVLTF. The DNA of the CDR3 is TGTGCCAGCAGGGGAGGGACAGGGTATCCTGGGGCCAACGTCCTGACTTTC.

V usage is TRBV6-5 and J usage is TRBJ1-6; 9 bases fit TRBD1. The CDR3 is made up of 16 amino acids. The V segment lost 0 bases and the J segment 8 bases; nucleotides outside the gene matches: 5. Germline V lookup: CDR1 MNHEY, CDR2 SVGAGI. CDR3: CASSYSGQGLDSPLHF. In nucleotides, the CDR3 is TGTGCCAGCAGTTACTCCGGACAGGGGTTAGATTCACCCCTCCACTTT.

The chain couples TRBV7-9 to TRBJ2-1; possibly TRBD2 for D (5 bases). This CDR3 region has 16 residues. The germline V gene encodes CDR1 SEHNR and CDR2 FQNEAQ (reference sequence). Trimming cost V 4 bases and J 3 bases, with 16 bases left between them. The CDR3, as DNA: TGTGCCAGCAGCTCGTCTCCCAGGACTGACTACAATGAGCAGTTCTTC. Translating it yields CASSSSPRTDYNEQFF.

This clone was seen just once. The chain is built from TRBV4-1 and TRBJ1-1; 10 bases are shared with TRBD1. This CDR3 has 15 residues. After removal of 3 bases from V and 5 bases from J, the junction contained 6 bases not matched to a gene. Germline V CDR1 and CDR2: MGHRA, YSYEKL. CDR3: CASSHRQGARTEAFF. CDR3 DNA sequence: TGCGCCAGCAGCCACCGACAGGGGGCACGGACTGAAGCTTTCTTT.

The chain carries TRBV5-1 and TRBJ2-7; the D gene is possibly TRBD1 (6 bases). Germline V lookup: CDR1 SGHRS, CDR2 YFSETQ. This CDR3 is 14 amino acids long. With 9 bases removed from V and 3 bases from J, the gap between germline ends came to 19 bases. The CDR3 DNA reads as TGCGCCACCAGGGGCCTAGACGGGAACTACGAGCAGTACTTC. Translated: CATRGLDGNYEQYF. Full variable domain (outside the CDR3, taken from reference TRBV5-1 and TRBJ2-7): KAGVTQTPRYLIKTRGQQVTLSCSPISGHRSVSWYQQTPGQGLQFLFEYFSETQRNKGNFPGRFSGRQFSNSRSEMNVSTLELGDSALYLCATRGLDGNYEQYFGPGTRLTVT.